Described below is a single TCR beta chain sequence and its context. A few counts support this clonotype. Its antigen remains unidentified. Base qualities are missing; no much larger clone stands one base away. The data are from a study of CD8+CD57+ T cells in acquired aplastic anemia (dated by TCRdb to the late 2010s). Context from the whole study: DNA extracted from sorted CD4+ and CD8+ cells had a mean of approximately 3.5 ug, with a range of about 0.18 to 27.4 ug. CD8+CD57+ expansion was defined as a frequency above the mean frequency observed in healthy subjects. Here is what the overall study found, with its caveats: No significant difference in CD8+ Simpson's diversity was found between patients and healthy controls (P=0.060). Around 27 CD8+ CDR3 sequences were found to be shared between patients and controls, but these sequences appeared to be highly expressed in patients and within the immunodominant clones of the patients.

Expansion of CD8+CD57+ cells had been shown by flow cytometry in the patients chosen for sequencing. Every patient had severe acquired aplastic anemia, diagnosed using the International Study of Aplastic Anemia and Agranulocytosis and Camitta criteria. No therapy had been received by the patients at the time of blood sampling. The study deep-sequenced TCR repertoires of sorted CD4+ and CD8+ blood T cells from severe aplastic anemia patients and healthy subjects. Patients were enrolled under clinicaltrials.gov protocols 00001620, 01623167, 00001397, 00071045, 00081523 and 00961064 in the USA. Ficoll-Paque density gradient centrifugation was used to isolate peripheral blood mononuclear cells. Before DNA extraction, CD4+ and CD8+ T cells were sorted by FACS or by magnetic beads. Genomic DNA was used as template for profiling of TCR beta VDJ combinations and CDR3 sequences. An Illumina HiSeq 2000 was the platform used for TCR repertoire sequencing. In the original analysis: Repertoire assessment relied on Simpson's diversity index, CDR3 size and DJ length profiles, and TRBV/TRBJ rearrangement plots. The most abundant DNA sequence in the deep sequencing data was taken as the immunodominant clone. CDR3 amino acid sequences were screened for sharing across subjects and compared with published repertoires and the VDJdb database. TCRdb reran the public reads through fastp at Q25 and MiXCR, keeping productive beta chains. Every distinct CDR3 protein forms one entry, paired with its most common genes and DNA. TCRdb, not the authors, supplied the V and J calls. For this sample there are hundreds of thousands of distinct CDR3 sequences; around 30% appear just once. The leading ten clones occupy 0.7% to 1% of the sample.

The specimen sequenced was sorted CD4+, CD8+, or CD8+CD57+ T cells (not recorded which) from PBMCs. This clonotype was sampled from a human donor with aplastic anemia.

The nucleotides are TGTGCCATCAGTGCTCTAATGTTGGGTTTGGGCACCGGGGAGCTGTTTTTT. It translates as CAISALMLGLGTGELFF. Recombination joined TRBV10-3 with TRBJ2-2, with the D gene not clear enough to name. The germline V gene specifies ENHRY as CDR1 and SYGVKD as CDR2. There are 17 amino acids in the CDR3, from cysteine to phenylalanine inclusive. The retained sequence is limited to the CDR3, 51 bases, with the frame set at the first base. The V end loses 4 bases and the J end loses 4 bases, and a stretch of 19 bases separates them.